This T cell receptor (beta chain) derives from a study of cytotoxic CD8 clonotypes in ibrutinib-treated CLL. In the study overall: Enrolment comprised roughly 11 relapsed/refractory and more than 14 treatment-naive patients; fewer than 18 were IGHV unmutated. Productive templates per sample averaged 255,043; productive rearrangements, 75,000 to 100,000.

Notes on this clone: Antigen: not known.

TCRdb keeps only in-frame clones here, not all; method: immunoSEQ multiplex PCR. The sample consists of 250,000 to 350,000 clones, 70% to 80% of them appearing once. V lost 5 bases and J 0 bases, leaving 13 bases between the germline ends. The CDR3 loop spans 15 amino acids. Germline V gives CDR1 SGHRS, CDR2 YFSETQ. Study-level findings and limits: At the start, clonality exceeded age-matched healthy donors and followed circulating CD8+ T-cell counts.

The chain combines TRBV5-1 with TRBJ2-3; tentative D call: TRBD2 (5 bases). This clonotype was sampled from a human donor with chronic lymphocytic leukemia. The starting material was PBMCs, obtained at disease progression, from a patient treated with ibrutinib. CDR3 in amino acids: CASRGRGISTDTQYF. CDR3 DNA: TGCGCCAGCAGGGGTCGAGGGATCAGCACAGATACGCAGTATTTT. Full variable domain (outside the CDR3, taken from reference TRBV5-1 and TRBJ2-3): KAGVTQTPRYLIKTRGQQVTLSCSPISGHRSVSWYQQTPGQGLQFLFEYFSETQRNKGNFPGRFSGRQFSNSRSEMNVSTLELGDSALYLCASRGRGISTDTQYFGPGTRLTVL.